The present entry profiles one TCR beta chain with its context. The assay was immunoSEQ multiplex PCR, and TCRdb's table has in-frame clones only and misses some. The sample contains fewer than 200,000 clones, 80% to 90% of which appear only once. The sample belongs to a study of T cell responses to AZD1222 COVID-19 vaccine. V was trimmed by 4 bases and J by 5 bases, leaving 7 bases between them. This CDR3 has 12 amino acids. Germline loops: CDR1 SGHRS, CDR2 YFSETQ. The sample was peripheral blood, taken 28 days after the second AZD1222 dose. The receptor was isolated from an adult who received the AZD1222 COVID-19 vaccine. The chain links TRBV5-1 to TRBJ2-1; D not certain. The CDR3 DNA reads as TGCGCCAGCAGCCCGTTGGACAATGAGCAGTTCTTC. It specifies CASSPLDNEQFF.